One and the same sample provided the 4 T cell receptor beta chains below, sequenced in a study of T cell changes during pregnancy in multiple sclerosis. Measured with immunoSEQ multiplex PCR; TCRdb has only the in-frame clones, and not every one. Found here are approximately 69,000 clones, approximately 94% of them singletons; the top ten hold 0.5% to 0.65%. This specimen consisted of peripheral blood, obtained in the third trimester of pregnancy. All receptors come from a female donor with multiple sclerosis, enrolled in a pregnancy study.

CDR3 loop: CAISEWDSDQPQHF. CDR3 bases: TGTGCCATCAGTGAATGGGACAGCGATCAGCCCCAGCATTTT. This chain connects TRBV10-3 to TRBJ1-5; 7 nucleotides agree with TRBD1. This CDR3 is 14 amino acids long. Germline V gives CDR1 ENHRY, CDR2 SYGVKD. V shed 3 bases, J shed 5 bases, and the junction held 4 bases outside the gene matches.

This clone was found a few times. The rearrangement uses TRBV6-1 and TRBJ1-5; TRBD1 matches at 8 bases. Per germline, CDR1 MNHNS and CDR2 SASEGT. This CDR3 comprises 14 residues. V dropped 6 bases and J dropped 4; count of bases not matched to a gene: 5. The CDR3 loop is CASSPTGENQPQHF. CDR3 bases: TGTGCCAGCAGCCCGACAGGGGAGAATCAGCCCCAGCATTTT.

The chain joins TRBV7-9 to TRBJ2-3; D is uncertain. The V gene's germline CDR1 is SEHNR and CDR2 FQNEAQ (reference sequence). With 3 bases removed from V and 0 bases from J, the gap between germline ends came to 10 bases. CDR3 length: 15 residues. The CDR3 coding sequence is TGTGCCAGCAGCTTCTCTATAACTAGCACAGATACGCAGTATTTT. Encoded protein: CASSFSITSTDTQYF. The whole variable domain, filled in from reference TRBV7-9 and TRBJ2-3, reads DTGVSQNPRHKITKRGQNVTFRCDPISEHNRLYWYRQTLGQGPEFLTYFQNEAQLEKSRLLSDRFSAERPKGSFSTLEIQRTEQGDSAMYLCASSFSITSTDTQYFGPGTRLTVL.

This clone was observed once. The chain is built from TRBV27 and TRBJ2-7; TRBD1 aligns across 7 bases. Per the germline V gene, CDR1 is MNHEY and CDR2 is SMNVEV (reference sequence). Unmatched junction bases numbered 3, after V lost 4 bases and J lost 0 bases. The CDR3 has 14 amino acids. The DNA for the CDR3 is TGTGCCAGCAGTTCTTGGGACAGCTCCTACGAGCAGTACTTC. Translating gives CASSSWDSSYEQYF.